The present entry profiles one TCR beta chain with its context. The data originate from a study of shared clonotypes between healthy human individuals. Some clones are missing from TCRdb's copy, which holds only in-frame ones; the method was immunoSEQ multiplex PCR. The sample has about 680,000 clones; about two thirds are singletons. The specimen sequenced was memory CD4+ T cells sorted from blood. As to subset: CD45RA-negative fraction. The TCR comes from a woman under 40 in good health.

CDR3 amino acids: CASSRDRGYGYTF. In DNA form, the CDR3 reads TGTGCCAGTAGCCGGGACAGGGGATATGGCTACACCTTC. The rearrangement links TRBV19 to TRBJ1-2, with TRBD1 identical over 10 bases. Germline V gene sequence: CDR1 LNHDA, CDR2 SQIVND (reference sequence). V was clipped by 6 bases and J by 5 bases; unmatched bases: 3. The CDR3 has 13 residues.